One and the same sample provided the 10 T cell receptor beta chains below, sequenced in a study of breast tumors, draining lymph nodes, adjacent tissues. Axillary draining lymph nodes of breast cancer patients supplied the node samples. TCRdb reprocessed the multiplex PCR reads with MiXCR, giving one entry per CDR3 protein. This table has under 300,000 distinct CDR3 sequences, less than 35% appearing once. What was sequenced was axillary lymph node tissue. The receptors stem from a female donor with breast cancer. Some clones in this sample may be carry-over from other donors' samples.

The table lists this clonotype with many counts. The J gene is TRBJ2-2, the V gene TRBV6-1; the D is unclear. Germline V gives CDR1 MNHNS, CDR2 SASEGT. Trimming removed 7 bases at V and 5 bases at J, with 8 bases between. The CDR3 is made up of 12 amino acids. The CDR3 loop is CASKVGTGELFF. CDR3 in DNA: TGTGCCAGCAAGGTGGGAACCGGGGAGCTGTTTTTT.

This rearrangement joins TRBV10-3 to TRBJ2-1; 9 nucleotides line up with TRBD1. The CDR3 spans 15 residues. V was clipped by 10 bases and J by 6 bases; unmatched bases: 13. Germline values: CDR1 ENHRY, CDR2 SYGVKD. The CDR3 sequence is CATGQGGTGLNEQFF. DNA for the CDR3: TGTGCCACTGGACAAGGCGGGACAGGGCTCAATGAGCAGTTCTTC.

The chain is built from TRBV15 and TRBJ2-1, with 16 nucleotides matching TRBD2. With V trimmed by 9 bases and J by 8 bases, 10 bases remained unmatched. This CDR3 contains 16 residues. In germline, CDR1 is LNHNV, CDR2 YYDKDF (reference sequence). CDR3 sequence: CATQGTSGRVRDEQFF. CDR3 sequence (DNA): TGTGCCACACAAGGGACTAGCGGGAGGGTACGTGATGAGCAGTTCTTC. The full variable domain, in which reference TRBV15 and TRBJ2-1 provide the parts outside the CDR3, is DAMVIQNPRYQVTQFGKPVTLSCSQTLNHNVMYWYQQKSSQAPKLLFHYYDKDFNNEADTPDNFQSRRPNTSFCFLDIRSPGLGDTAMYLCATQGTSGRVRDEQFFGPGTRLTVL.

This clonotype showed up many times. The chain carries TRBV7-2 and TRBJ1-4; D is perhaps TRBD1 (5 bases). Trimming left V 5 bases short and J 8 bases short, with 12 bases between. The CDR3 extends over 13 amino acids. CDR1 and CDR2 from the germline V gene are SGHTA and FQGNSA. The CDR3 spells CASSPRGGEKLFF. DNA of the CDR3: TGTGCCAGCAGCCCACGGGGCGGGGAAAAACTGTTTTTT. The variable domain in full, completed from reference TRBV7-2 and TRBJ1-4, reads GAGVSQSPSNKVTEKGKDVELRCDPISGHTALYWYRQSLGQGLEFLIYFQGNSAPDKSGLPSDRFSAERTGGSVSTLTIQRTQQEDSAVYLCASSPRGGEKLFFGSGTQLSVL.

This clonotype was seen at least ten times. The chain uses TRBV19 and TRBJ2-5; D remains ambiguous. CDR3 length: 12 residues. Trimming removed 5 bases from V and 4 bases from J, with 8 bases in between. CDR1 and CDR2 (germline): LNHDA, SQIVND (reference sequence). The CDR3 bases are TGTGCCAGTAGTGAAAAGGGAGAGACCCAGTACTTC. The encoded protein is CASSEKGETQYF.

There are many counts of this clonotype. CDR3 region: CASSQDHSGTTYGYTF. CDR3 sequence (DNA): TGCGCCAGCAGCCAAGACCACTCAGGGACGACCTATGGCTACACCTTC. The chain links TRBV4-3 to TRBJ1-2, with a tentative D call TRBD1 (5 bases). The CDR3 consists of 16 residues. The V end lost 0 bases, the J end lost 4 bases, and 15 bases lay between the germline ends. CDR1 and CDR2 (germline): LGHNA, YSLEER.

This chain uses TRBV28 with TRBJ2-7; unclear D gene. V lost 2 bases and J lost 6, with 8 bases in between. CDR1 MDHEN and CDR2 SYDVKM come from the germline V gene. This CDR3 comprises 12 residues. The CDR3 DNA reads TGTGCCAGCAGTTTAATTTCCAGCGAGCAGTACTTC. As protein: CASSLISSEQYF. The full variable domain, completed using reference TRBV28 and TRBJ2-7, is DVKVTQSSRYLVKRTGEKVFLECVQDMDHENMFWYRQDPGLGLRLIYFSYDVKMKEKGDIPEGYSVSREKKERFSLILESASTNQTSMYLCASSLISSEQYFGPGTRLTVT.

The V gene is TRBV7-9, the J gene TRBJ1-6; no clear D gene. Germline loops: CDR1 SEHNR, CDR2 FQNEAQ (reference sequence). The V and J ends lost 5 bases and 7 bases respectively, with 30 bases between them. The CDR3 extends over 20 amino acids. DNA for the CDR3: TGTGCCAGCAGCCGGTCCGGACTAGTGTCACCGGGGAGCTCGAATTCACCCCTCCACTTT. Translating gives CASSRSGLVSPGSSNSPLHF.

The DNA for the CDR3 is TGTGCCAGCTCACGACAGCTTTACGGAAACACCATATATTTT. It codes for CASSRQLYGNTIYF. The chain joins TRBV18 to TRBJ1-3, with a possible D match to TRBD1 (5 bases). V was cut by 4 bases and J by 4 bases, with 11 bases left in between. CDR1 is KGHSH, CDR2 LQKENI, per germline. This CDR3 has 14 amino acids.

This clonotype was counted ten times or more. The rearrangement joins TRBV7-8 to TRBJ1-5, with D tentatively TRBD1 (5 bases). This CDR3 is 15 amino acids long. V was trimmed by 5 bases and J by 4 bases, leaving 15 bases between them. Germline lookup yields CDR1 SGHVS and CDR2 FQNEAQ. For the CDR3, the DNA is TGTGCCAGCAGCGCGGGGACGTGGGGAAATCAGCCCCAGCATTTT. Its translation is CASSAGTWGNQPQHF.